Listed here are 25 T cell receptor beta chains from one sample, sequenced in a study of shared clonotypes between healthy human individuals. Profiled with immunoSEQ multiplex PCR; TCRdb holds only in-frame clones, not every one. The table shows about 960,000 clones, with approximately 80% occurring only once. The source material was memory CD4+ T cells sorted from blood. Documented subset: CD45RA-negative fraction. Every receptor here comes from a man aged 18 to 30 in good health.

Comment on this clone: The sample holds other DNA sequences that translate to the same CDR3. V is TRBV15 and J is TRBJ1-2, with no clear D. Germline CDR1 and CDR2: LNHNV and YYDKDF (reference sequence). This CDR3 spans 13 amino acids. Trimming left V 0 bases short and J 3 bases short, with 5 bases between. The CDR3 DNA is TGTGCCACCAGCAGAGATCGCGACTATGGCTACACCTTC. Its protein is CATSRDRDYGYTF.

V gene TRBV4-3 combines with J gene TRBJ1-6; D is unclear. V lost 0 bases and J lost 0, with 15 bases in between. This CDR3 is built from 19 residues. Germline V gene data show CDR1 as LGHNA and CDR2 as YSLEER. The CDR3: CASSQDYQTLYSYNSPLHF. The DNA of the CDR3 is TGCGCCAGCAGCCAAGATTACCAAACACTCTACTCCTATAATTCACCCCTCCACTTT.

V and J are TRBV2 and TRBJ1-2; tentative D call: TRBD1 (5 bases). Germline V gene lookup returns CDR1 SNHLY and CDR2 FYNNEI. This CDR3 has 15 residues. The V end was cut by 7 bases, the J end by 0 bases, with 15 bases between. The CDR3 DNA follows: TGTGCCAGCAAAACCGACAGATCTTCTAACTATGGCTACACCTTC. It yields the protein CASKTDRSSNYGYTF.

The V gene is TRBV10-3, the J gene TRBJ1-1; 7 bases map to TRBD1. CDR3 length: 12 residues. V was clipped by 4 bases and J by 7 bases; unmatched bases: 3. Germline CDR1 ENHRY, CDR2 SYGVKD. The CDR3 DNA follows: TGTGCCATCAGTGGGGGGACAGTTGAAGCTTTCTTT. It specifies CAISGGTVEAFF.

This clone is a singleton in its sample. The chain has TRBV5-1 and TRBJ2-7; D not resolved. The CDR3 contains 14 residues. Trimming stripped 5 bases from V and 0 bases from J, with 12 bases between. Per germline, CDR1 SGHRS and CDR2 YFSETQ. For the CDR3, the DNA is TGCGCCAGCAGTCCCGATGGTAGCTCCTACGAGCAGTACTTC. This codes for CASSPDGSSYEQYF.

The chain links TRBV11-2 to TRBJ2-3, with 9 nucleotides matching TRBD1. This CDR3 spans 16 amino acids. Germline lookup yields CDR1 SGHAT and CDR2 FQNNGV. With 2 bases clipped from V and 6 bases from J, the junction kept 9 bases outside the gene matches. The CDR3 spells CASSLLQGAERDTQYF. The CDR3, as DNA: TGTGCCAGCAGCTTATTACAGGGGGCCGAGAGGGATACGCAGTATTTT.

The V call is TRBV7-2, the J call TRBJ1-3, with D perhaps matching TRBD1 (6 bases). The germline gives CDR1 SGHTA, CDR2 FQGNSA. This CDR3 contains 14 residues. V lost 5 bases and J lost 4, with 12 bases in between. The CDR3 region is CASSRKGQGNTIYF. In DNA form, the CDR3 reads TGTGCCAGCAGCCGAAAAGGACAGGGAAACACCATATATTTT. Full variable domain (remainder filled in from reference TRBV7-2 and TRBJ1-3): GAGVSQSPSNKVTEKGKDVELRCDPISGHTALYWYRQSLGQGLEFLIYFQGNSAPDKSGLPSDRFSAERTGGSVSTLTIQRTQQEDSAVYLCASSRKGQGNTIYFGEGSWLTVV.

The V gene is TRBV2, the J gene TRBJ2-7; D gene ambiguous. Deletions cut 7 bases from V and 5 bases from J, with 9 bases between. CDR3 length: 11 amino acids. Germline values: CDR1 SNHLY, CDR2 FYNNEI. The CDR3 region is CASTPRDEQYF. CDR3 DNA: TGTGCCAGCACTCCACGGGACGAGCAGTACTTC.

This chain links TRBV7-3 with TRBJ2-3; D is undetermined. This CDR3 comprises 17 residues. The V end was cut by 1 base, the J end by 0 bases, with 14 bases between. Germline lookup yields CDR1 SGHTA and CDR2 FQGTGA. Here the CDR3 reads CASSLKAGRYSTDTQYF. CDR3 DNA sequence: TGTGCCAGCAGCTTAAAAGCTGGGCGATATAGCACAGATACGCAGTATTTT.

A remark on this clone: The sample carries other DNA sequences with the same CDR3. The gene calls are TRBV18 and TRBJ1-1; D is uncertain. CDR3 length equals 14 residues. Germline V gene data show CDR1 as KGHSH and CDR2 as LQKENI. The V end lost 0 bases, the J end lost 0 bases, and 5 bases lay between the germline ends. CDR3 sequence (DNA): TGTGCCAGCTCACCACCGGTAATGAACACTGAAGCTTTCTTT. It translates to CASSPPVMNTEAFF.

J is TRBJ2-1 and V is TRBV5-1, with 9 bases fitting TRBD1. With V trimmed by 3 bases and J by 6 bases, 4 bases remained unmatched. Germline V CDR1 and CDR2: SGHRS, YFSETQ. The CDR3 is 14 residues long. This CDR3 is CASSSTTGGNEQFF. The DNA for the CDR3 is TGCGCCAGCAGCTCGACGACAGGGGGCAATGAGCAGTTCTTC. The variable domain in full, with the rest retrieved from reference TRBV5-1 and TRBJ2-1, is KAGVTQTPRYLIKTRGQQVTLSCSPISGHRSVSWYQQTPGQGLQFLFEYFSETQRNKGNFPGRFSGRQFSNSRSEMNVSTLELGDSALYLCASSSTTGGNEQFFGPGTRLTVL.

The genes are TRBV4-3 and TRBJ2-4, with 9 bases matching TRBD2. The CDR3 runs 18 residues. With 0 bases clipped from V and 0 bases from J, the junction kept 6 bases outside the gene matches. Germline values: CDR1 LGHNA, CDR2 YSLEER. The CDR3 bases are TGCGCCAGCAGCCAAGACCGACTAGCGGTCCGAGCCAAAAACATTCAGTACTTC. Its protein is CASSQDRLAVRAKNIQYF.

Here the CDR3 reads CASSSGEGNNNSPLHF. The CDR3 DNA is TGTGCCAGCAGCTCAGGGGAGGGTAATAATAATTCACCCCTCCACTTT. This chain connects TRBV9 to TRBJ1-6; perhaps TRBD1 as D (6 bases). With 4 bases removed from V and 5 bases from J, the gap between germline ends came to 16 bases. The germline CDR1 and CDR2 sequences are SGDLS and YYNGEE. This CDR3 has 16 amino acids.

This chain links TRBV11-2 with TRBJ2-2, with D possibly TRBD2 on 6 matching bases. Trimming took off 0 bases at V and 1 base at J, with 9 bases between the two ends. CDR1 SGHAT and CDR2 FQNNGV come from the germline V gene. This CDR3 comprises 16 residues. The CDR3 DNA is TGTGCCAGCAGCTTAGATAATAGCGGGAACACCGGGGAGCTGTTTTTT. Protein product: CASSLDNSGNTGELFF.

The chain has TRBV9 and TRBJ2-1; 10 positions match TRBD1. The germline CDR1 and CDR2 sequences are SGDLS and YYNGEE. This CDR3 spans 17 amino acids. V trimming: 4 bases; J trimming: 4 bases; junction bases outside the gene matches: 11. In DNA, the CDR3 is TGTGCCAGCAGCCGAGCCGGGACAGGGGCAAGATACAATGAGCAGTTCTTC. It translates to CASSRAGTGARYNEQFF.

The chain uses TRBV28 and TRBJ1-4; D not resolved. Deletions cut 4 bases from V and 5 bases from J, with 14 bases between. The CDR3 totals 15 residues. CDR1 MDHEN and CDR2 SYDVKM come from the germline V gene. The CDR3 reads CASSYSLSRNEKLFF. CDR3 bases: TGTGCCAGCAGTTATTCCCTTTCAAGAAATGAAAAACTGTTTTTT.

The chain is built from TRBV29-1 and TRBJ2-7; no firm D call. The CDR3 loop spans 11 amino acids. V shed 4 bases and J shed 2 bases, with 6 bases lying between them. Germline V gene sequence: CDR1 SQVTM, CDR2 ANQGSEA. CDR3 loop: CSVAFTYEQYF. The CDR3, as DNA: TGCAGCGTTGCTTTTACCTACGAGCAGTACTTC.

The chain recombines TRBV11-2 with TRBJ1-3, with 9 bases aligning to TRBD1. Germline CDR1 reads SGHAT; CDR2 reads FQNNGV. V lost 5 bases, J lost 0 bases, and 14 bases stayed unmatched. The CDR3 has 19 amino acids. CDR3 region: CASSLTGTGWSRSGNTIYF. The CDR3 DNA reads as TGTGCCAGCAGCCTAACCGGGACAGGGTGGTCCCGCTCTGGAAACACCATATATTTT.

This clone was seen only once. Written as DNA, the CDR3 is TGTGCCAGCTCACCACTCTCTCAGATCTATGGCTACACCTTC. Its translation: CASSPLSQIYGYTF. V usage is TRBV18 and J usage is TRBJ1-2; D remains ambiguous. This CDR3 is built from 14 residues. V was shortened by 1 base and J by 4 bases, with 10 bases between the two germline ends. CDR1 is KGHSH, CDR2 LQKENI, per germline.

V usage is TRBV18 and J usage is TRBJ2-5, with D maybe TRBD2 (5 bases). The V gene's germline CDR1 is KGHSH and CDR2 LQKENI. The CDR3 spans 16 residues. V was cut by 5 bases and J by 5 bases, with 21 bases left in between. The CDR3 spells CASSLAAKGPGETQYF. The CDR3 coding sequence is TGTGCCAGCTCATTGGCCGCAAAAGGTCCGGGGGAGACCCAGTACTTC.

The V gene is TRBV27, the J gene TRBJ2-1, with 13 bases identical to TRBD2. The CDR3 runs 16 residues. The V gene end was trimmed by 5 bases and the J gene end by 9 bases; junction bases not matched to a gene: 10. Germline V gene lookup returns CDR1 MNHEY and CDR2 SMNVEV (reference sequence). DNA for the CDR3: TGTGCCAGCAGTCTAAGGACTAGCGGGAGCTGGGGTGAGCAGTTCTTC. Residues: CASSLRTSGSWGEQFF.

This clone was seen only a few times. The chain couples TRBV9 to TRBJ2-7; D might be TRBD2 (5 bases). CDR3 length: 13 residues. The V gene lost 0 bases and the J gene lost 4 bases, with 8 bases spanning the gap. CDR1 SGDLS and CDR2 YYNGEE come from the germline V gene. CDR3 bases: TGTGCCAGCAGCGTAGACGAGGGATACGAGCAGTACTTC. Translating it yields CASSVDEGYEQYF. Supplemented by reference TRBV9 and TRBJ2-7, the full variable domain reads DSGVTQTPKHLITATGQRVTLRCSPRSGDLSVYWYQQSLDQGLQFLIQYYNGEERAKGNILERFSAQQFPDLHSELNLSSLELGDSALYFCASSVDEGYEQYFGPGTRLTVT.

On this clone itself: This sample includes further DNA sequences coding for the same CDR3. V is TRBV7-2 and J is TRBJ2-7; no reliable D call. Germline lookup yields CDR1 SGHTA and CDR2 FQGNSA. The CDR3 runs 14 residues. Trimming removed 3 bases from V and 0 bases from J, with 9 bases in between. The CDR3 is CASSFGGRSYEQYF. Here the CDR3 DNA reads TGTGCCAGCAGCTTTGGCGGCCGCTCCTACGAGCAGTACTTC. Supplemented by reference TRBV7-2 and TRBJ2-7, the full variable domain reads GAGVSQSPSNKVTEKGKDVELRCDPISGHTALYWYRQSLGQGLEFLIYFQGNSAPDKSGLPSDRFSAERTGGSVSTLTIQRTQQEDSAVYLCASSFGGRSYEQYFGPGTRLTVT.

The gene calls are TRBV4-3 and TRBJ2-1; D uncertain. The CDR3 covers 16 residues. Trimming cost V 2 bases and J 6 bases, with 17 bases left between them. Looked up from germline, CDR1 is LGHNA and CDR2 is YSLEER. Here the CDR3 reads CASSQWLLNEANEQFF. The CDR3 coding sequence is TGCGCCAGCAGCCAATGGCTCCTCAACGAAGCCAATGAGCAGTTCTTC.

This chain joins TRBV10-3 and TRBJ2-1; 9 nucleotides agree with TRBD1. This CDR3 is built from 15 residues. J lost 5 bases, V lost 8 bases, and 10 bases had no gene match. The germline CDR1 and CDR2 sequences are ENHRY and SYGVKD. The CDR3 spells CAIYSGQGRDNEQFF. As DNA, the CDR3 is TGTGCCATCTATTCTGGACAGGGGAGGGACAATGAGCAGTTCTTC.